The 28 T cell receptor beta chains presented below share a single source sample, sequenced in a study of cytomegalovirus exposure and HLA in healthy donors. 13 Jbeta primers and 60 Vbeta primers were used for the PCR. The data were produced by immunoSEQ multiplex PCR, yet TCRdb's version contains in-frame clones alone and is incomplete. The data hold about 140,000 clones, with more than 75% observed a single time. Sequenced sample: PBMCs. The receptors were sampled from a female donor in good health and CMV-seronegative.

The CDR3 nucleotides read TGTGCCAGCTCCGACCAGGGGGGCAATCAGCCCCAGCATTTT. Amino acids: CASSDQGGNQPQHF. J is TRBJ1-5 and V is TRBV18; 7 bases are a match to TRBD1. Germline V CDR1 and CDR2: KGHSH, LQKENI. V dropped 6 bases and J dropped 2; count of bases not matched to a gene: 4. The CDR3 covers 14 residues.

This clone was detected once. The chain joins TRBV7-9 to TRBJ2-2; 10 bases line up with TRBD2. The CDR3 consists of 16 residues. Looked up from germline, CDR1 is SEHNR and CDR2 is FQNEAQ (reference sequence). Trimming removed 0 bases from V and 7 bases from J; junction bases left unmatched: 5. The CDR3 region is CASSLAETSGDGELFF. The CDR3 DNA follows: TGTGCCAGCAGCTTAGCGGAAACTAGCGGGGACGGGGAGCTGTTTTTT.

V is TRBV5-4 and J is TRBJ2-2, with D possibly being TRBD2 (5 bases). Per the germline V gene, CDR1 is SGHNT and CDR2 is YYREEE (reference sequence). The CDR3 is 16 amino acids. The germline V and J ends were trimmed by 4 bases and 1 base, with 14 bases remaining between them. The CDR3 DNA reads TGTGCCAGCAGCCAAGGGAGCAGGCAGAACACCGGGGAGCTGTTTTTT. It is translated as CASSQGSRQNTGELFF.

This clone was seen a single time. The V call is TRBV10-3, the J call TRBJ2-1; 12 bases fit TRBD2. With 5 bases clipped from V and 8 bases from J, the junction kept 4 bases outside the gene matches. The CDR3 loop spans 14 amino acids. Germline CDR1 and CDR2: ENHRY and SYGVKD. CDR3 in DNA: TGTGCCATCAGTCTAGCGGGGGGGCTTGATGAGCAGTTCTTC. Translated, it gives CAISLAGGLDEQFF.

This chain links TRBV29-1 with TRBJ2-1, with 9 nucleotides matching TRBD1. This CDR3 spans 14 amino acids. V lost 6 bases to trimming and J lost 2 bases; unmatched junction nucleotides: 5. Germline loops: CDR1 SQVTM, CDR2 ANQGSEA. CDR3 nucleotides: TGCAGCGTGAAGGACAGGGGACCCTACAATGAGCAGTTCTTC. Its translation: CSVKDRGPYNEQFF.

This chain connects TRBV7-6 to TRBJ1-1, with D uncertain. This CDR3 has 14 amino acids. Trimming cost V 1 base and J 1 base, with 7 bases left between them. Germline CDR1 reads SGHVS; CDR2 reads FNYEAQ. The CDR3 protein is CASSLEAANTEAFF. Written as DNA, the CDR3 is TGTGCCAGCAGCTTAGAGGCGGCGAACACTGAAGCTTTCTTT.

The rearrangement links TRBV9 to TRBJ1-5; unclear D gene. The CDR3 totals 15 residues. V shed 3 bases and J shed 6 bases, with 16 bases lying between them. From germline, CDR1 is SGDLS and CDR2 YYNGEE. The CDR3, as DNA: TGTGCCAGCAGCGCCTCTGACACGTCTGGTCAGCCCCAGCATTTT. Encoded protein: CASSASDTSGQPQHF.

J is TRBJ1-3 and V is TRBV4-1; TRBD1 is a possible D gene (5 bases). Germline V gives CDR1 MGHRA, CDR2 YSYEKL. The CDR3 is 19 amino acids. V dropped 2 bases and J dropped 0 bases, with 20 bases sitting between them. The CDR3: CASSQYSTIFDSSGNTIYF. Here the CDR3 DNA reads TGCGCCAGCAGCCAATATAGCACTATCTTCGACAGCTCTGGAAACACCATATATTTT.

A few counts support this clone. This rearrangement joins TRBV5-4 to TRBJ2-3, with 7 positions matching TRBD2. Germline V lookup: CDR1 SGHNT, CDR2 YYREEE (reference sequence). The CDR3 is made up of 14 amino acids. V shed 6 bases, J shed 4 bases, and the junction held 8 bases outside the gene matches. The CDR3 is CASKAGHIPDTQYF. The CDR3, as DNA: TGTGCCAGCAAAGCGGGGCACATTCCAGATACGCAGTATTTT.

A single count supports this clone. V gene TRBV5-6 combines with J gene TRBJ2-3, with D possibly being TRBD2 (5 bases). Germline lookup yields CDR1 SGHDT and CDR2 YYEEEE. This CDR3 is built from 13 residues. V lost 3 bases, J lost 8 bases, and 13 bases lay in between. The CDR3 DNA sequence: TGTGCCAGCAGCTCCCCAGCGGTCGGTACGCAGTATTTT. Encoded protein: CASSSPAVGTQYF.

This sequence joins TRBV27 and TRBJ1-5; D unclear. The CDR3 is 13 residues long. Germline loops: CDR1 MNHEY, CDR2 SMNVEV (reference sequence). With 3 bases removed from V and 5 bases from J, the gap between germline ends came to 8 bases. This CDR3 is CASSFREYQPQHF. The DNA of the CDR3 is TGTGCCAGCAGTTTTAGAGAGTATCAGCCCCAGCATTTT.

The V and J genes are TRBV6-1 and TRBJ2-3, with 7 positions matching TRBD2. Germline V gives CDR1 MNHNS, CDR2 SASEGT. This CDR3 is built from 15 residues. Germline trimming cut 6 bases from V and 0 bases from J; bases unmatched to any gene: 6. CDR3: CASSAGTMSTDTQYF. CDR3 nucleotides: TGTGCCAGCAGCGCCGGGACTATGAGCACAGATACGCAGTATTTT.

This rearrangement joins TRBV28 to TRBJ2-2; 8 bases align to TRBD1. Germline V lookup: CDR1 MDHEN, CDR2 SYDVKM. The CDR3 loop spans 14 amino acids. The ends lost 6 bases at V and 6 bases at J; junction bases unmatched: 6. The CDR3 nucleotides read TGTGCCAGCAGATTGACAGGGGTTCCCGGGGAGCTGTTTTTT. Translated, it gives CASRLTGVPGELFF. Together with reference TRBV28 and TRBJ2-2, the CDR3 gives the full variable domain: DVKVTQSSRYLVKRTGEKVFLECVQDMDHENMFWYRQDPGLGLRLIYFSYDVKMKEKGDIPEGYSVSREKKERFSLILESASTNQTSMYLCASRLTGVPGELFFGEGSRLTVL.

Only a few counts were recorded for this clone. This chain links TRBV6-1 with TRBJ2-7; 9 bases agree with TRBD2. The V gene's germline CDR1 is MNHNS and CDR2 SASEGT. Trimming at V came to 7 bases and at J to 4 bases, leaving 8 bases not matched to a gene. CDR3 length: 14 residues. This CDR3 is CASNMAGGPYEQYF. The CDR3 coding sequence is TGTGCCAGCAATATGGCGGGGGGGCCTTACGAGCAGTACTTC.

The chain is built from TRBV5-4 and TRBJ1-6, with TRBD1 as a possible D gene (6 bases). Germline V gene data show CDR1 as SGHNT and CDR2 as YYREEE (reference sequence). With 5 bases removed from V and 7 bases from J, the gap between germline ends came to 16 bases. The CDR3 length is 15 residues. This CDR3 is CASRRWGGANSPLHF. CDR3 sequence (DNA): TGTGCCAGCAGGCGGTGGGGGGGCGCGAATTCACCCCTCCACTTT.

Here the CDR3 DNA reads TGCGCCAGCAGCTTGGACCCCAGGCCATCTGATGGCTACACCTTC. Translation gives CASSLDPRPSDGYTF. The chain uses TRBV5-1 and TRBJ1-2; D is ambiguous. CDR3 size: 15 residues. CDR1 and CDR2 from the germline V gene are SGHRS and YFSETQ. V was clipped by 0 bases and J by 6 bases, with 15 bases between them.

The chain combines TRBV11-3 with TRBJ2-1; 7 bases match TRBD2. The CDR3 spans 15 residues. Germline lookup yields CDR1 SGHNT and CDR2 YENEEA. V trimming: 1 base; J trimming: 3 bases; junction bases outside the gene matches: 3. The CDR3, as DNA: TGTGCCAGCAGCTTAGGGACTAGACTCTACAATGAGCAGTTCTTC. Its protein product is CASSLGTRLYNEQFF.

This sequence joins TRBV7-9 and TRBJ2-5; 8 nucleotides agree with TRBD1. V gave up 6 bases and J gave up 6 bases; unmatched junction bases: 9. This CDR3 region has 14 residues. Germline CDR1 and CDR2: SEHNR and FQNEAQ (reference sequence). The CDR3 DNA reads as TGTGCCAGCAGTTTGGGACAGGTTAAGAAGACCCAGTACTTC. It translates to CASSLGQVKKTQYF.

The chain has TRBV2 and TRBJ1-5; 7 nucleotides line up with TRBD1. J was trimmed by 0 bases and V by 3 bases; bases with no gene match: 5. The CDR3 extends over 16 amino acids. CDR1 and CDR2 (germline): SNHLY, FYNNEI. CDR3 sequence reads: CASSEDRSYSNQPQHF. The CDR3 region has the DNA TGTGCCAGCAGTGAGGACAGGAGTTATAGCAATCAGCCCCAGCATTTT.

The chain carries TRBV21-1 and TRBJ2-3; the listed D gene, TRBD1, was not tested against the DNA. TRBV21-1 is tagged as a pseudogene. There are 16 residues in the CDR3. CDR3 region: CASSIRDTHLIDTQYF. The CDR3 DNA is TGTGCCAGCAGCATAAGGGACACCCACTTGATCGATACGCAGTATTTT.

This chain uses TRBV4-3 with TRBJ2-7; 10 bases are a match to TRBD2. Germline loops: CDR1 LGHNA, CDR2 YSLEER. Germline trimming cut 1 base from V and 2 bases from J; bases unmatched to any gene: 8. CDR3 length equals 17 residues. For the CDR3, the DNA is TGCGCCAGCAGCCAAGGCCTTAGCGGGGGGCCTCCCTACGAGCAGTACTTC. This codes for CASSQGLSGGPPYEQYF.

V usage is TRBV7-8 and J usage is TRBJ2-7, with TRBD1 as a possible D gene (6 bases). The CDR3 runs to 15 residues. Trimming stripped 4 bases from V and 5 bases from J, with 18 bases between. Germline V CDR1 and CDR2: SGHVS, FQNEAQ. CDR3: CASSSTGTWPDEQYF. The CDR3 DNA follows: TGTGCCAGCAGCTCAACCGGGACATGGCCTGACGAGCAGTACTTC.

The chain has TRBV30 and TRBJ1-1, with 9 bases matching TRBD1. The CDR3 sequence is 13 residues long. After removal of 7 bases from V and 5 bases from J, the junction contained 8 bases not matched to a gene. The germline V gene has CDR1 GTSNPN and CDR2 SVGIG (reference sequence). The CDR3 coding sequence is TGTGCCTTTGACCGGGACAGGGTAACTGAAGCTTTCTTT. Translating it yields CAFDRDRVTEAFF.

This clone was seen once. V and J are TRBV5-1 and TRBJ2-5; D gene ambiguous. The CDR3 covers 17 residues. Germline CDR1 reads SGHRS; CDR2 reads YFSETQ. V was pared by 2 bases and J by 0 bases, with 17 bases between. The CDR3 DNA reads TGCGCCAGCAGCTTAAACCTGCTAGAGGCTAACCAAGAGACCCAGTACTTC. Protein product: CASSLNLLEANQETQYF. The whole variable domain, filled in from reference TRBV5-1 and TRBJ2-5, reads KAGVTQTPRYLIKTRGQQVTLSCSPISGHRSVSWYQQTPGQGLQFLFEYFSETQRNKGNFPGRFSGRQFSNSRSEMNVSTLELGDSALYLCASSLNLLEANQETQYFGPGTRLLVL.

This clone appeared a few times. The chain has TRBV2 and TRBJ2-2, with D hard to call. The CDR3 has 14 amino acids. V lost 2 bases, J lost 6 bases, and 10 bases lay in between. Per germline, CDR1 SNHLY and CDR2 FYNNEI. CDR3 protein: CASSESVASGELFF. CDR3 nucleotide sequence: TGTGCCAGCAGTGAAAGTGTAGCCTCCGGGGAGCTGTTTTTT.

The chain joins TRBV6-6 to TRBJ2-5; tentatively, D is TRBD1 (9 bases). The germline V and J ends were trimmed by 5 bases and 4 bases, with 17 bases remaining between them. CDR1 is MNHNY, CDR2 SVGAGI, per germline (reference sequence). The CDR3 covers 15 residues. CDR3 bases: TGTGCCAGCAGTACAGGGGGCCGGGGGGGAGAGACCCAGTACTTC. Translation gives CASSTGGRGGETQYF.

The chain couples TRBV25-1 to TRBJ1-3, with D perhaps matching TRBD1 (5 bases). The germline V and J ends were trimmed by 1 base and 0 bases, with 16 bases remaining between them. Germline CDR1 is MGHDK and CDR2 is SYGVNS. The CDR3 is 18 amino acids. The CDR3 bases are TGTGCCAGCAGTGAATTAGTTGCCAGGGTGACCTCTGGAAACACCATATATTTT. It is translated as CASSELVARVTSGNTIYF.

The V and J genes are TRBV5-1 and TRBJ2-2; D might be TRBD2 (5 bases). This CDR3 contains 16 residues. CDR1 is SGHRS, CDR2 YFSETQ, per germline. V was cut by 4 bases and J by 2 bases, with 15 bases left in between. The CDR3 coding sequence is TGCGCCAGCAGCCCAAGTCGAGGGCTTAACACCGGGGAGCTGTTTTTT. Protein sequence: CASSPSRGLNTGELFF.